The 29 T cell receptor beta chains listed next were all sequenced from one sample in a study of cytomegalovirus exposure and HLA in healthy donors. Amplification used 60 Vbeta primers and 13 Jbeta primers. The data were produced by immunoSEQ multiplex PCR, yet TCRdb's version contains in-frame clones alone and is incomplete. In the table there are about 250,000 clones, more than 75% of which are singletons. Sequencing used PBMCs. The source is a girl aged 2 to 9 in good health and CMV-seronegative.

This chain joins TRBV30 and TRBJ2-7, with 13 nucleotides matching TRBD2. This CDR3 is 16 amino acids long. The V segment lost 5 bases and the J segment 0 bases; nucleotides outside the gene matches: 7. Germline assignment: CDR1 GTSNPN and CDR2 SVGIG (reference sequence). CDR3 in amino acids: CAWGTSGILSSYEQYF. CDR3 nucleotides: TGTGCCTGGGGGACTAGCGGGATTTTAAGCTCCTACGAGCAGTACTTC. The whole variable domain, filled in from reference TRBV30 and TRBJ2-7, reads SQTIHQWPATLVQPVGSPLSLECTVEGTSNPNLYWYRQAAGRGLQLLFYSVGIGQISSEVPQNLSASRPQDRQFILSSKKLLLSDSGFYLCAWGTSGILSSYEQYFGPGTRLTVT.

The V and J genes are TRBV4-1 and TRBJ1-6, with TRBD1 as a possible D gene (5 bases). V was clipped by 2 bases and J by 7 bases, with 9 bases between them. The CDR3 covers 14 residues. Germline CDR1 is MGHRA and CDR2 is YSYEKL. CDR3 nucleotides: TGCGCCAGCAGCCAATTGACAGTAAATTCACCCCTCCACTTT. Translating it yields CASSQLTVNSPLHF.

This clone occurred once. This chain uses TRBV23-1 with TRBJ2-1; D perhaps matches TRBD2 (5 bases). TRBV23-1 is an ORF, and what it does is uncertain. The CDR3 is made up of 12 amino acids. Trimming removed 2 bases from V and 7 bases from J, with 6 bases in between. The CDR3 nucleotides read TGCGCCAGCAGTCAAGAGGGTAATGAGCAGTTCTTC. As protein: CASSQEGNEQFF.

The chain combines TRBV6-1 with TRBJ2-5; possibly TRBD2 for D (5 bases). The CDR3 loop spans 12 amino acids. With 6 bases removed from V and 2 bases from J, the gap between germline ends came to 7 bases. Per germline, CDR1 MNHNS and CDR2 SASEGT. The CDR3 is CASRPGQETQYF. The DNA for the CDR3 is TGTGCCAGCAGGCCGGGGCAAGAGACCCAGTACTTC.

CDR3 sequence reads: CASSPPGVTWSGELFF. In nucleotides, the CDR3 is TGTGCCAGCAGCCCCCCCGGCGTGACGTGGAGTGGGGAGCTGTTTTTT. V usage is TRBV11-2 and J usage is TRBJ2-2; no firm D call. V lost 5 bases, J lost 8 bases, and 21 bases lay in between. The CDR3 covers 16 residues. CDR1 SGHAT and CDR2 FQNNGV come from the germline V gene.

This chain uses TRBV10-3 with TRBJ2-5; 12 positions agree with TRBD2. Trimming removed 1 base from V and 6 bases from J; junction bases left unmatched: 6. The germline V gene has CDR1 ENHRY and CDR2 SYGVKD. CDR3 size: 16 residues. CDR3 protein: CAISEYETSGRKTQYF. CDR3 coding DNA: TGTGCCATCAGTGAGTACGAGACTAGCGGGAGAAAGACCCAGTACTTC.

V gene TRBV6-6 combines with J gene TRBJ2-1, with 11 bases that match TRBD1. The CDR3 spans 15 residues. Trimming removed 9 bases from V and 4 bases from J; junction bases left unmatched: 8. CDR1 is MNHNY and CDR2 is SVGAGI in the germline V gene (reference sequence). DNA for the CDR3: TGTGCCAGTTCTCTCGGGACAGGGGGATACAATGAGCAGTTCTTC. Translated, it gives CASSLGTGGYNEQFF.

The chain links TRBV10-2 to TRBJ2-3; 14 nucleotides line up with TRBD2. The CDR3 covers 18 residues. After removal of 0 bases from V and 4 bases from J, the junction contained 6 bases not matched to a gene. CDR1 WSHSY and CDR2 SAAADI come from the germline V gene. CDR3 residues: CASSESPGLAGGPDTQYF. As DNA, the CDR3 is TGCGCCAGCAGTGAGTCCCCCGGACTAGCGGGGGGACCAGATACGCAGTATTTT.

The CDR3 coding sequence is TGTGCCAGCTCACCACTTTCCGGGGGGCGCACTGAAGCTTTCTTT. This translates into CASSPLSGGRTEAFF. The chain links TRBV18 to TRBJ1-1; a possible D gene is TRBD1 (6 bases). V was cut by 1 base and J by 4 bases, with 13 bases left in between. This CDR3 has 15 amino acids. CDR1 is KGHSH and CDR2 is LQKENI in the germline V gene.

In its sample, this clone was seen a few times. The chain couples TRBV11-2 to TRBJ1-2; 10 bases map to TRBD1. The germline CDR1 and CDR2 sequences are SGHAT and FQNNGV. The CDR3 loop spans 15 amino acids. The V segment lost 5 bases and the J segment 7 bases; nucleotides outside the gene matches: 10. CDR3 in amino acids: CASSLSTGGIAGYTF. The CDR3 bases are TGTGCCAGCAGCCTATCGACAGGGGGCATCGCTGGCTACACCTTC. Variable domain in full (rest from reference TRBV11-2 and TRBJ1-2): EAGVAQSPRYKIIEKRQSVAFWCNPISGHATLYWYQQILGQGPKLLIQFQNNGVVDDSQLPKDRFSAERLKGVDSTLKIQPAKLEDSAVYLCASSLSTGGIAGYTFGSGTRLTVV.

The chain has TRBV5-6 and TRBJ1-2; possibly TRBD1 for D (5 bases). Germline CDR1 is SGHDT and CDR2 is YYEEEE. CDR3 length equals 16 residues. V shed 2 bases and J shed 2 bases, with 16 bases lying between them. CDR3 sequence reads: CASSFLTGHSNYGYTF. For the CDR3, the DNA is TGTGCCAGCAGCTTTCTTACCGGACATTCAAACTATGGCTACACCTTC.

The chain has TRBV5-1 and TRBJ2-4; a possible D gene is TRBD1 (5 bases). The V end was cut by 0 bases, the J end by 2 bases, with 9 bases between. The CDR3 runs to 15 residues. The germline V gene has CDR1 SGHRS and CDR2 YFSETQ. The CDR3 is CASSLGGATKNIQYF. The CDR3 DNA reads TGCGCCAGCAGCTTGGGGGGCGCAACCAAAAACATTCAGTACTTC.

The chain uses TRBV7-8 and TRBJ2-7; D unclear. Looked up from germline, CDR1 is SGHVS and CDR2 is FQNEAQ. The V and J ends lost 5 bases and 6 bases respectively, with 11 bases between them. The CDR3 spans 12 residues. CDR3 protein: CASSPPSGEQYF. The CDR3 DNA is TGTGCCAGCAGCCCCCCGTCGGGCGAGCAGTACTTC.

V is TRBV15 and J is TRBJ1-1, with 8 bases matching TRBD1. Germline CDR1 and CDR2: LNHNV and YYDKDF (reference sequence). The ends lost 1 base at V and 2 bases at J; junction bases unmatched: 6. The CDR3 extends over 16 amino acids. The CDR3 DNA follows: TGTGCCACCAGCAGAGCCGGACAGGGAAGAAACACTGAAGCTTTCTTT. Amino acids: CATSRAGQGRNTEAFF.

The chain has TRBV28 and TRBJ1-1, with D perhaps matching TRBD1 (5 bases). The CDR3 loop spans 14 amino acids. V dropped 2 bases and J dropped 5 bases, with 12 bases sitting between them. The V gene's germline CDR1 is MDHEN and CDR2 SYDVKM. The CDR3 reads CASSLTTSGTEAFF. CDR3 DNA: TGTGCCAGCAGTTTAACGACCTCAGGGACTGAAGCTTTCTTT.

The CDR3 loop reads CASTPDSPNSPLHF. Here the CDR3 DNA reads TGTGCCAGTACCCCGGACAGTCCTAATTCACCCCTCCACTTT. The J gene is TRBJ1-6, the V gene TRBV19; perhaps TRBD1 as D (6 bases). Trimming removed 7 bases from V and 6 bases from J, with 13 bases in between. This CDR3 comprises 14 residues. Per the germline V gene, CDR1 is LNHDA and CDR2 is SQIVND (reference sequence).

The chain joins TRBV4-2 to TRBJ2-1; D is ambiguous. The CDR3 has 14 amino acids. Looked up from germline, CDR1 is LGHNA and CDR2 is YNFKEQ. Trimming removed 1 base at V and 6 bases at J, with 10 bases between. The CDR3 protein is CASSQAGSSNEQFF. The CDR3 coding sequence is TGTGCCAGCAGCCAAGCTGGTAGCTCCAATGAGCAGTTCTTC.

J is TRBJ1-5 and V is TRBV7-8, with D hard to call. V was trimmed by 5 bases and J by 4 bases, leaving 9 bases between them. Per the germline V gene, CDR1 is SGHVS and CDR2 is FQNEAQ. The CDR3 contains 13 residues. Written as DNA, the CDR3 is TGTGCCAGCAGCACCACACGAAATCAGCCCCAGCATTTT. The encoded protein is CASSTTRNQPQHF. Full variable domain (rest looked up from reference TRBV7-8 and TRBJ1-5): GAGVSQSPRYKVAKRGQDVALRCDPISGHVSLFWYQQALGQGPEFLTYFQNEAQLDKSGLPSDRFFAERPEGSVSTLKIQRTQQEDSAVYLCASSTTRNQPQHFGDGTRLSIL.

The chain joins TRBV2 to TRBJ1-5, with 9 nucleotides matching TRBD1. Germline V CDR1 and CDR2: SNHLY, FYNNEI. The CDR3 consists of 14 residues. Trimming at V came to 4 bases and at J to 3 bases, leaving 1 base not matched to a gene. The CDR3 reads CASSGTGANQPQHF. DNA for the CDR3: TGTGCCAGCAGTGGGACAGGGGCCAATCAGCCCCAGCATTTT.

The J gene is TRBJ1-1, the V gene TRBV11-2; 8 bases align to TRBD1. The CDR3 is made up of 16 amino acids. V dropped 3 bases and J dropped 1; count of bases not matched to a gene: 7. Germline CDR1 SGHAT, CDR2 FQNNGV. CDR3 nucleotides: TGTGCCAGCAGCTTTGGCAGGGGGCAGTGGAACACTGAAGCTTTCTTT. This codes for CASSFGRGQWNTEAFF.

This clone has just one count. The rearrangement uses TRBV2 and TRBJ2-5, with D perhaps matching TRBD1 (6 bases). Trimming pared 3 bases from V and 4 bases from J, leaving 21 bases between. This CDR3 spans 17 amino acids. Germline CDR1 reads SNHLY; CDR2 reads FYNNEI. The CDR3 reads CASSDVDSYPERETQYF. As DNA, the CDR3 is TGTGCCAGCAGTGATGTGGACAGCTATCCAGAAAGAGAGACCCAGTACTTC.

The rearrangement links TRBV7-2 to TRBJ1-2; no clear D gene. Germline V CDR1 and CDR2: SGHTA, FQGNSA. The V end lost 1 base, the J end lost 6 bases, and 6 bases lay between the germline ends. The CDR3 loop spans 12 amino acids. CDR3 bases: TGTGCCAGCAGCTTAGACGGGGATGGCTACACCTTC. It yields the protein CASSLDGDGYTF.

The chain recombines TRBV7-9 with TRBJ1-2; the D gene is possibly TRBD1 (6 bases). This CDR3 spans 13 amino acids. V was trimmed by 5 bases and J by 4 bases, leaving 11 bases between them. Germline V gives CDR1 SEHNR, CDR2 FQNEAQ (reference sequence). The DNA of the CDR3 is TGTGCCAGCAGCGAAACAGGGTCCTATGGCTACACCTTC. It encodes CASSETGSYGYTF.

The chain has TRBV10-1 and TRBJ2-3, with TRBD2 identical over 13 bases. The V segment lost 3 bases and the J segment 10 bases; nucleotides outside the gene matches: 7. The CDR3 has 15 amino acids. The V gene's germline CDR1 is WNHNN and CDR2 SYGVQD (reference sequence). CDR3 bases: TGCGCCAGCAGTGACGGGACTAGCGGGGCCGGGGCGCAGTATTTT. The encoded protein is CASSDGTSGAGAQYF.

J is TRBJ2-5 and V is TRBV7-8; TRBD1 aligns across 7 bases. This CDR3 comprises 14 residues. The junction had 4 bases not matched to a gene; V was cut back by 2 bases and J by 4 bases. Looked up from germline, CDR1 is SGHVS and CDR2 is FQNEAQ. Here the CDR3 reads CASSLTGDVETQYF. For the CDR3, the DNA is TGTGCCAGCAGCTTAACAGGGGACGTAGAGACCCAGTACTTC.

This clone was counted between two and nine times. The chain links TRBV15 to TRBJ1-5; 10 bases match TRBD1. This CDR3 has 15 amino acids. The junction had 2 bases not matched to a gene; V was cut back by 0 bases and J by 6 bases. Germline V gene lookup returns CDR1 LNHNV and CDR2 YYDKDF (reference sequence). This CDR3 is CATSRDGTGVQPQHF. The CDR3 bases are TGTGCCACCAGCAGAGATGGGACAGGGGTTCAGCCCCAGCATTTT.

The chain has TRBV27 and TRBJ2-5; 14 nucleotides line up with TRBD2. V dropped 3 bases and J dropped 5; count of bases not matched to a gene: 8. From germline, CDR1 is MNHEY and CDR2 SMNVEV (reference sequence). The CDR3 consists of 17 residues. CDR3 DNA: TGTGCCAGCAGTTTGGCAGGGACTAGCGGGAGAAGGGAGACCCAGTACTTC. Protein product: CASSLAGTSGRRETQYF.

This chain links TRBV7-3 with TRBJ2-3, with 11 bases identical to TRBD2. Unmatched junction bases numbered 5, after V lost 4 bases and J lost 2 bases. The CDR3 has 16 amino acids. Germline V gene sequence: CDR1 SGHTA, CDR2 FQGTGA. Here the CDR3 reads CASSSRLAGYTDTQYF. The CDR3 DNA reads TGTGCCAGCAGCTCAAGACTAGCGGGGTACACAGATACGCAGTATTTT.

The V and J genes are TRBV29-1 and TRBJ2-7; D is perhaps TRBD1 (7 bases). The germline V gene has CDR1 SQVTM and CDR2 ANQGSEA. The CDR3 is made up of 14 amino acids. CDR3 nucleotide sequence: TGCAGTGGGGCCCCGGGGGACAGCTCCTACGAGCAGTACTTC. Its translation is CSGAPGDSSYEQYF.